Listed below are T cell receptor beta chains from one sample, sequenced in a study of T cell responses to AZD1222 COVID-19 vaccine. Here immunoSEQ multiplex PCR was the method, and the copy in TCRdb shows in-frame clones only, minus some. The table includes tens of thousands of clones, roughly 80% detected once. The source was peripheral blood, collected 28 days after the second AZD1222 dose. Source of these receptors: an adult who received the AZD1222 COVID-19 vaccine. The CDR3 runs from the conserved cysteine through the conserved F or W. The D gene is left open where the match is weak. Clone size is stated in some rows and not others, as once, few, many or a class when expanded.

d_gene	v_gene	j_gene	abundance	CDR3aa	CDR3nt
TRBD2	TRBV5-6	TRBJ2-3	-	CASSPGLTGTDTQYF	TGTGCCAGCAGCCCGGGACTAACTGGCACAGATACGCAGTATTTT
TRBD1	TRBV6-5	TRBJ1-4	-	CASSYSGTANEKLFF	TGTGCCAGCAGTTACTCGGGGACAGCTAATGAAAAACTGTTTTTT
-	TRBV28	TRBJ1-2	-	CASRDGLNYGYTF	TGTGCCAGCCGAGACGGCCTTAACTATGGCTACACCTTC
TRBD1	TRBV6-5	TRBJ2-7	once	CASRTPGQGYEQYF	TGTGCCAGCAGAACACCGGGACAGGGCTACGAGCAGTACTTC
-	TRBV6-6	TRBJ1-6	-	CASSRTGARGVNSPLHF	TGTGCCAGCAGCCGAACCGGGGCCAGAGGGGTAAACTCACCCCTCCACTTT
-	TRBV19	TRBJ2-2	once	CASSRGADHTGELFF	TGTGCCAGTAGTCGGGGAGCCGATCACACCGGGGAGCTGTTTTTT
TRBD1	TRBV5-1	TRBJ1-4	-	CASSLEQGGEKLFF	TGCGCCAGCAGCTTGGAGCAGGGGGGCGAAAAACTGTTTTTT
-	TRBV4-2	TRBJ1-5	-	CASSQESNSRSNQPQHF	TGTGCCAGCAGCCAAGAATCGAACAGCCGTAGCAATCAGCCCCAGCATTTT
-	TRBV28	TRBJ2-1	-	CASSLSTGVRFF	TGTGCCAGCAGTTTGTCAACCGGCGTTCGGTTCTTC
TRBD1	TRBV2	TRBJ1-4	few	CASRSRQGATEKLFF	TGTGCCAGCAGATCCCGACAGGGAGCGACTGAAAAACTGTTTTTT
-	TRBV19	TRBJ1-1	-	CASSTKGPAFF	TGTGCCAGTAGTACGAAAGGGCCAGCTTTCTTT
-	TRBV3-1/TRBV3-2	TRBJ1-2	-	CASSQDRGGYGYTF	TGTGCCAGCAGCCAAGACAGGGGAGGCTATGGCTACACCTTC
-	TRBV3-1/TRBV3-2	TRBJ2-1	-	CASSPRGGRDEQFF	TGTGCCAGCAGCCCCAGGGGCGGCAGGGATGAGCAGTTCTTC
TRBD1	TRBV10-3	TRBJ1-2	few	CASTGDSSFSNYGYTF	TGTGCCTCGACCGGGGACAGTTCCTTTTCTAACTATGGCTACACCTTC
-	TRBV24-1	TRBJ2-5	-	CATSDPQGHQETQYF	TGTGCCACCAGTGACCCACAAGGACATCAAGAGACCCAGTACTTC
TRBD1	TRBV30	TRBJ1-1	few	CALKGQMNTEAFF	TGTGCCTTAAAGGGACAGATGAACACTGAAGCTTTCTTT
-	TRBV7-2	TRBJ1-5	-	CASSLMGVNNQPQHF	TGTGCCAGCAGCTTAATGGGGGTAAACAATCAGCCCCAGCATTTT
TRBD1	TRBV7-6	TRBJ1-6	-	CASSMTSTGGKSPLHF	TGTGCCAGCAGCATGACTTCGACAGGGGGGAAATCACCCCTCCACTTT
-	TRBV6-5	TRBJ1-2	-	CASSKDSQHGYTF	TGTGCCAGCAGTAAGGACAGTCAACACGGCTACACCTTC
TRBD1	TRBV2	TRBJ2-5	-	CASSVDRGRGTQYF	TGTGCCAGCAGTGTAGACAGGGGGCGTGGGACCCAGTACTTC
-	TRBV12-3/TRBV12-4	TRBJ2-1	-	CASSLVVRKQFF	TGTGCCAGCAGTTTAGTGGTGCGTAAGCAGTTCTTC
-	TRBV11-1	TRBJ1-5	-	CASSLRGREPQHF	TGTGCCAGCAGCTTACGGGGTCGAGAGCCCCAGCATTTT
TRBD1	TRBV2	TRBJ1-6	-	CASKQNRGLGNSPLHF	TGTGCCAGCAAACAGAACAGGGGTTTGGGCAATTCACCCCTCCACTTT
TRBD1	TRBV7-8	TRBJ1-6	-	CASSRGQGGNSPLHF	TGTGCCAGCAGCCGCGGACAGGGAGGCAATTCACCCCTCCACTTT